This TCR beta chain is drawn from a study of long-term antiretroviral therapy in people with HIV. This CDR3 contains 16 residues. The V gene's germline CDR1 is SGHTA and CDR2 FQGTGA. Trimming removed 3 bases from V and 2 bases from J; junction bases left unmatched: 3. This clone occurred once. Assay version v3.0 of immunoSEQ was used, and it was run at survey level. Data came from immunoSEQ multiplex PCR; TCRdb stores just in-frame clones and leaves some out. The sample yields approximately 17,000 clones, under 85% seen once. The chain carries TRBV7-3 and TRBJ2-2; 10 positions agree with TRBD2. This clonotype was sampled from a woman aged 45-60 years with HIV. Sequences were derived from unsorted PBMCs, sampled 2.5 years before starting antiretroviral therapy. The chain's CDR3 is CASSLTSGSNTGELFF. As DNA, the CDR3 is TGTGCCAGCAGCTTGACTAGCGGGTCAAACACCGGGGAGCTGTTTTTT. Full variable domain (rest looked up from reference TRBV7-3 and TRBJ2-2): GAGVSQTPSNKVTEKGKYVELRCDPISGHTALYWYRQSLGQGPEFLIYFQGTGAADDSGLPNDRFFAVRPEGSVSTLKIQRTERGDSAVYLCASSLTSGSNTGELFFGEGSRLTVL.